This T cell receptor (beta chain) was sequenced during a study of response to subunit inactivated influenza vaccine. The CDR3 spans 16 residues. Trimming pared 6 bases from V and 1 base from J, leaving 13 bases between. Germline CDR1 and CDR2: MNHEY and SVGEGT. TCRdb reprocessed the RT-PCR reads with MiXCR, giving one entry per CDR3 protein. The sample includes 700,000 to 800,000 distinct CDR3 sequences, about a fifth of them seen just once. Findings of the study overall: Authors suggested each seasonal influenza vaccination recruits few new T cells.

As concerns this clonotype: Its antigen is currently unknown.

The clonotype originates from a man aged 45 to 65 who received an inactivated influenza vaccine. The sequenced sample was PBMCs from blood, obtained more than 4 days after vaccination. The rearrangement links TRBV6-2 or TRBV6-3 to TRBJ2-6, with a possible D match to TRBD1 (6 bases). CDR3 region: CASSGTGISGANVLTF. The CDR3 nucleotides read TGTGCCAGCAGCGGTACAGGGATTTCTGGGGCCAACGTCCTGACTTTC.